What follows are 3 T cell receptor beta chains derived from one specimen sequenced in a study of T-cell memory formation after mild COVID-19. TCRdb passed the 5' RACE reads through MiXCR, listing each CDR3 protein once. The table includes over 300,000 distinct CDR3 sequences, about 20% detected once. The sequencing input was PBMCs or a T cell subset sorted from them (not recorded which). Source of these receptors: a man aged 18-30 years who had mild COVID-19 (a few samples of this study predate the infection). Cell type and time point are not known.

The chain combines TRBV21-1 with TRBJ1-4; TRBD1 reflects the table's D call only, with no check against the DNA. TRBV21-1 is a pseudogene. This CDR3 is 15 amino acids long. The CDR3 region has the DNA TGTGCCAGCACGCCGGGACAGGGTGCTAATGAAAAACTGTTTTTT. This translates into CASTPGQGANEKLFF.

The chain carries TRBV7-2 and TRBJ1-1; tentative D call: TRBD1 (5 bases). V lost 7 bases to trimming and J lost 1 base, with 16 bases between them. This CDR3 is built from 15 residues. Germline V gene data show CDR1 as SGHTA and CDR2 as FQGNSA. This chain's CDR3 is CASTPRGRENTEAFF. The CDR3 DNA reads TGTGCCAGCACTCCACGGGGCAGAGAGAACACTGAAGCTTTCTTT.

The chain carries TRBV29-1 and TRBJ2-3; D gene uncertain. The CDR3 has 12 residues. V lost 3 bases and J 2 bases, leaving 6 bases between the germline ends. CDR1 is SQVTM, CDR2 ANQGSEA, per germline. The CDR3 loop is CSVDSFTDTQYF. As DNA, the CDR3 is TGCAGCGTTGACTCGTTCACAGATACGCAGTATTTT.